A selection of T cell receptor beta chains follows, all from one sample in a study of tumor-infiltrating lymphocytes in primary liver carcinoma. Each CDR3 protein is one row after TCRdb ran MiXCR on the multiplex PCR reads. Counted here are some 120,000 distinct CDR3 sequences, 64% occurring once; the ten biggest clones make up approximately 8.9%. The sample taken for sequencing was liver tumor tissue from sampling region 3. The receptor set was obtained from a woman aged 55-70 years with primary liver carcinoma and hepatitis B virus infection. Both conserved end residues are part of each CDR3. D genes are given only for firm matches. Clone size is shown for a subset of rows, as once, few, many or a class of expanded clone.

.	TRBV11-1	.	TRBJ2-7	TGTGCCAGCAGCACCCGGGTAGTGGGAGACACCTACGAGCAGTACTTC	CASSTRVVGDTYEQYF
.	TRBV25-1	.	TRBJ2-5	TGTGTCAGCAGTGATCTGTACCAAGAGACCCAGTACTTC	CVSSDLYQETQYF
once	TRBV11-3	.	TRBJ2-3	TGTGCCAGCAGCTTAACTCCCACCAGGGGCACAGATACGCAATATTTT	CASSLTPTRGTDTQYF
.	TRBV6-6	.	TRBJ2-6	TGTGCCAGCGGGGCAGCCGTCTCTGGGGCCAACGTCCCGACTTTC	CASGAAVSGANVPTF
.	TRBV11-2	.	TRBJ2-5	TGTGCCAGCAGCTTAGACCCCGGCCCCCCCGGGGCAGGGCCACAAGAGACCCAGCACTTC	CASSLDPGPPGAGPQETQHF
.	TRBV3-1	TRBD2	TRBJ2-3	TGTGCCAGTAGCCGGACTAGCGGGATATCGACAGATACGCAGTATTTT	CASSRTSGISTDTQYF
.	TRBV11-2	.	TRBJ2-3	TGTCCCAGCAGCTTAGATTTGAGGGACACGCAGTGTTTT	CPSSLDLRDTQCF
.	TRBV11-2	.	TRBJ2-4	TGTGTCAATTCACTAGGGTCCAAAAACATTCAGTACTTC	CVNSLGSKNIQYF
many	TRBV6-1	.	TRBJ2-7	TGTGCCAGCAGTTCACAGCGGAGCTCCTACGAGCAGTACTTC	CASSSQRSSYEQYF
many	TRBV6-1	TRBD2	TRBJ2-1	TGTGCCAGCAGTGACCCTAGCGGGACCTCCTACAATGAGCAGTTCTTC	CASSDPSGTSYNEQFF
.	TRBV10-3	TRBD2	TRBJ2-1	TGTGCCATTAGTGAGAGTGGGAGGGCCTATGAGCAGTTCTTC	CAISESGRAYEQFF
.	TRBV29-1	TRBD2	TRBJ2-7	TGCAGCGTTGAGGGACTAGCGGGAGCTGACGACGAGCAATACTTC	CSVEGLAGADDEQYF
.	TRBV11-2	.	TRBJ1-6	TGTGCCAGCAGCTTTATGGATGGCCGTTCACCCCTCTACTTC	CASSFMDGRSPLYF
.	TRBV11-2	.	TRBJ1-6	TGTGCCAGCAGTTCCACCTGGGGTGTGGGTTCACCCCTCCACTTT	CASSSTWGVGSPLHF
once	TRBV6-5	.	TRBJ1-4	TGTATCAGCAGGCGGACAGATGAAAAACTGTTTTTT	CISRRTDEKLFF
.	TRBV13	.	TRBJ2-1	TGTGTCAGCGGCTTAGGGGTAGAAAGGGGAAATGAGCAGTTCTTC	CVSGLGVERGNEQFF
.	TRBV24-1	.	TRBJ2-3	TGTGCCACCAGTGATTTCCCAGATACGCAGTATTTT	CATSDFPDTQYF
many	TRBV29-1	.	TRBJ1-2	TGCAGCGTTGGACCCTCACAGGAAGTGACTAACTATGGCTACACCTTC	CSVGPSQEVTNYGYTF
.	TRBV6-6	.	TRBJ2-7	TGTGCCAGCAGTCAAGGTGGCGCGTATGGGTACGAGCAGTACTTC	CASSQGGAYGYEQYF
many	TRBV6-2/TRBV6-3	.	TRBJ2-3	TGTGCCAGCAGTCCCAGACTAGGGGGAGATACGCAGTATTTT	CASSPRLGGDTQYF
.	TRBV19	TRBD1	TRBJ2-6	TGTGCCAGTAGTTGGACAGGGGAAGGGGCCAACGTCCTGACTTTC	CASSWTGEGANVLTF
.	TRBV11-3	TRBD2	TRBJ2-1	TGTGCCAGTAGCTTAGGTCGGGGGGAGTGGGATGTCAATGAGCAGTTCTTC	CASSLGRGEWDVNEQFF
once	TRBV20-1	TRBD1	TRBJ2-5	TGCAGTGCTAGAGCCAAGGGACAGGGGGTCGGAGAGACCCAGTACTTC	CSARAKGQGVGETQYF